This TCR beta chain stems from a study of blood T cell repertoires in COVID-19. Study-level information: T cells, B-cell-depleted T cells, or PBMCs provided the cDNA or gDNA that served as material.

Germline assignment: CDR1 LGHNA and CDR2 YSLEER. This CDR3 comprises 12 residues. V lost 1 base, J lost 10 bases, and 10 bases lay in between. The protocol was immunoSEQ multiplex PCR, while the TCRdb copy is restricted to in-frame clones and leaves out a portion. The sample records roughly 180,000 clones, about 80% being singletons. The TCR was taken from a woman in her 50s with active or convalescent COVID-19. The sequencing sample was made of peripheral blood. This chain joins TRBV4-3 and TRBJ1-1, with D possibly being TRBD1 (5 bases). In nucleotides, the CDR3 is TGCGCCAGCAGCCAAGGGGCAGGGCGAGCTTTCTTT. Translating it yields CASSQGAGRAFF.